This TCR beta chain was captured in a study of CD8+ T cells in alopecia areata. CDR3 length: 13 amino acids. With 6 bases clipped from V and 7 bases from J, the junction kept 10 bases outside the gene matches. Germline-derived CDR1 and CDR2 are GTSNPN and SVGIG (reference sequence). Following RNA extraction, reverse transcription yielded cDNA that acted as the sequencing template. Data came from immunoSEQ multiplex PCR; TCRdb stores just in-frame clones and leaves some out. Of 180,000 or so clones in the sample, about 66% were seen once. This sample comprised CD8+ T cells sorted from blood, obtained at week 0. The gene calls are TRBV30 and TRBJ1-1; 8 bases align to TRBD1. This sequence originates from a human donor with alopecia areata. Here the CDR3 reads CACQGQGMIEAFF. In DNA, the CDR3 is TGTGCCTGCCAAGGACAGGGAATGATTGAAGCTTTCTTT.